Below are 27 T cell receptor beta chains sequenced from a single sample in a study of OX40 agonist ivuxolimab in advanced cancers. Using immunoSEQ multiplex PCR, the repertoire was profiled, and TCRdb retains in-frame clones only, with some absent. This table holds about 73,000 clones, about 86% found once. Sequenced here: CD4+ or CD8+ T cells sorted from blood, sampled in a trial of the OX40 agonist ivuxolimab. These receptor sequences come from an adult with an advanced solid tumor such as melanoma, head and neck, liver or kidney cancer.

This clone occurred once. This sequence joins TRBV6-5 and TRBJ1-2; 7 bases fit TRBD1. Germline V CDR1 and CDR2: MNHEY, SVGAGI. Trimming took 6 bases from V and 6 from J; bases not matched to a gene: 7. The CDR3 length is 13 residues. CDR3 bases: TGTGCCAGCAGCGCTACAGGGGCGCATGGCTACACCTTC. This sequence encodes CASSATGAHGYTF.

This clone was counted between two and nine times. V usage is TRBV7-9 and J usage is TRBJ2-3, with D perhaps matching TRBD1 (5 bases). In germline, CDR1 is SEHNR, CDR2 FQNEAQ (reference sequence). V was clipped by 4 bases and J by 4 bases, with 9 bases between them. The CDR3 spans 13 residues. CDR3 coding DNA: TGTGCCAGCAGCTCCAAGGGGCCAGATACGCAGTATTTT. This encodes CASSSKGPDTQYF.

The chain couples TRBV2 to TRBJ2-5; TRBD2 is a possible D gene (5 bases). Trimming shortened V by 1 base and J by 7 bases, and 10 bases separated the two germline ends. Looked up from germline, CDR1 is SNHLY and CDR2 is FYNNEI. This CDR3 region has 13 residues. CDR3 DNA sequence: TGTGCCAGCAGTGAAGAGACCGCGGGGACCCAGTACTTC. Its protein is CASSEETAGTQYF.

V is TRBV12-2 and J is TRBJ2-5. TRBV12-2 has pseudogene status. The CDR3 contains 14 residues. In DNA form, the CDR3 reads TGTGCAAGTCGCTTAGGGACGGTACAAGAGACCCAGTACTTC. Encoded protein: CASRLGTVQETQYF.

CDR3: CASSSQETQYF. The DNA of the CDR3 is TGTGCCAGCTCAAGCCAAGAGACCCAGTACTTC. V usage is TRBV18 and J usage is TRBJ2-5, with D hard to call. Between the trimmed V and J ends, which lost 5 bases and 1 base, there was a span of 2 bases. This CDR3 contains 11 residues. CDR1 and CDR2 (germline): KGHSH, LQKENI.

The V gene is TRBV7-2, the J gene TRBJ2-1, with 11 bases lining up with TRBD2. This CDR3 region has 13 residues. Germline CDR1 and CDR2: SGHTA and FQGNSA. J lost 11 bases, V lost 3 bases, and 3 bases had no gene match. The CDR3 reads CASSLGTSGKQFF. The CDR3 coding sequence is TGTGCCAGCAGCTTGGGGACTAGCGGTAAGCAGTTCTTC.

The gene calls are TRBV6-5 and TRBJ1-2; no clear D. Trimming cost V 6 bases and J 2 bases, with 13 bases left between them. The germline V gene has CDR1 MNHEY and CDR2 SVGAGI. This CDR3 comprises 14 residues. The DNA for the CDR3 is TGTGCCAGCAGCCCGGACCGGCGGAACTATGGCTACACCTTC. Translation: CASSPDRRNYGYTF.

V is TRBV19 and J is TRBJ2-1, with D possibly being TRBD1 (6 bases). Looked up from germline, CDR1 is LNHDA and CDR2 is SQIVND (reference sequence). V gave up 6 bases and J gave up 4 bases, with 13 bases separating them. The CDR3 has 14 amino acids. The CDR3 DNA follows: TGTGCCAGTAGACCCTGGACAGATTACAATGAGCAGTTCTTC. Translating gives CASRPWTDYNEQFF.

This chain joins TRBV5-6 and TRBJ2-3, with 13 bases lining up with TRBD2. CDR1 is SGHDT, CDR2 YYEEEE, per germline. The trim removed 2 bases at V and 5 bases at J, leaving 5 bases unmatched. The CDR3 has 16 amino acids. Written as DNA, the CDR3 is TGTGCCAGCAGCTTCCGGACTAGCGGGGGACAAGATACGCAGTATTTT. This translates into CASSFRTSGGQDTQYF.

The chain is built from TRBV7-3 and TRBJ2-1, with D possibly called TRBD1 or TRBD2 (5 bases each). In germline, CDR1 is SGHTA, CDR2 FQGTGA. This CDR3 has 17 amino acids. Trimming stripped 2 bases from V and 5 bases from J, with 19 bases between. CDR3 in DNA: TGTGCCAGCAGCTTACTACCCGGGACGCCCCTTGACAATGAGCAGTTCTTC. This encodes CASSLLPGTPLDNEQFF.

This chain connects TRBV5-1 to TRBJ2-1, with TRBD2 matching 11 bases. CDR3 size: 16 residues. V was clipped by 3 bases and J by 6 bases; unmatched bases: 8. Germline CDR1 is SGHRS and CDR2 is YFSETQ. CDR3 sequence reads: CASSSRSSGRFNEQFF. The CDR3 coding sequence is TGCGCCAGCAGCTCTCGGTCTAGCGGGAGGTTCAATGAGCAGTTCTTC.

The chain is built from TRBV9 and TRBJ1-1; D gene uncertain. The V and J ends lost 0 bases and 1 base respectively, with 10 bases between them. The CDR3 covers 15 residues. The V gene's germline CDR1 is SGDLS and CDR2 YYNGEE. CDR3 coding DNA: TGTGCCAGCAGCGTAGGGGCCTGGGGGAACACTGAAGCTTTCTTT. This gives the protein CASSVGAWGNTEAFF.

V and J are TRBV19 and TRBJ2-2, with a tentative D call TRBD1 (5 bases). V was clipped by 3 bases and J by 1 base, with 15 bases between them. This CDR3 comprises 17 residues. CDR1 and CDR2 (germline): LNHDA, SQIVND (reference sequence). The DNA of the CDR3 is TGTGCCAGTAGTATTGATGGCCCAGGGCAGAACACCGGGGAGCTGTTTTTT. Protein product: CASSIDGPGQNTGELFF.

This clone was counted a few times. V usage is TRBV7-2 and J usage is TRBJ2-7, with 7 nucleotides matching TRBD1. V lost 5 bases, J lost 2 bases, and 15 bases stayed unmatched. The CDR3 has 17 amino acids. Germline V gene sequence: CDR1 SGHTA, CDR2 FQGNSA. The CDR3 DNA sequence: TGTGCCAGCAGCAACATGCGACTAAGACAGGGACCCTACGAGCAGTACTTC. Protein product: CASSNMRLRQGPYEQYF.

Worth noting for this clone: At one end, the junction sequence differs from germline, possibly due to a read error. The chain uses TRBV7-2 and TRBJ2-3; 7 positions match TRBD2. This CDR3 is built from 16 residues. Germline values: CDR1 SGHTA, CDR2 FQGNSA. The CDR3 coding sequence is TGTGCCAGCAGCTTAGCGCGGATAGCGGGTATAGATGCGCAGTATTTT. Protein: CASSLARIAGIDAQYF.

The V and J genes are TRBV6-1 and TRBJ1-5, with D maybe TRBD1 (6 bases). Germline CDR1 is MNHNS and CDR2 is SASEGT. This CDR3 region has 19 residues. The V and J ends lost 4 bases and 1 base respectively, with 23 bases between them. In DNA, the CDR3 is TGTGCCAGCAGTGTTCCACAGGGTTACAATCCCCAGAGCAATCAGCCCCAGCATTTT. Its protein product is CASSVPQGYNPQSNQPQHF.

The gene calls are TRBV5-1 and TRBJ2-7; 7 nucleotides align to TRBD2. Trimming took 5 bases from V and 0 from J; bases not matched to a gene: 8. This CDR3 comprises 15 residues. The germline V gene encodes CDR1 SGHRS and CDR2 YFSETQ. The CDR3 DNA is TGCGCCAGCAGGGGGGTAGGGACTAACTCCTACGAGCAGTACTTC. Translation: CASRGVGTNSYEQYF.

The chain has TRBV2 and TRBJ1-5, with 9 bases lining up with TRBD1. J lost 4 bases, V lost 6 bases, and 10 bases had no gene match. This CDR3 contains 16 residues. Germline CDR1 reads SNHLY; CDR2 reads FYNNEI. CDR3 sequence (DNA): TGTGCCAGCAGCTCCTCCGGACAGGGGCGTAATCAGCCCCAGCATTTT. It encodes CASSSSGQGRNQPQHF. The full variable domain, its missing parts supplied by reference TRBV2 and TRBJ1-5, is EPEVTQTPSHQVTQMGQEVILRCVPISNHLYFYWYRQILGQKVEFLVSFYNNEISEKSEIFDDQFSVERPDGSNFTLKIRSTKLEDSAMYFCASSSSGQGRNQPQHFGDGTRLSIL.

V and J are TRBV7-2 and TRBJ1-2; D unresolved. From germline, CDR1 is SGHTA and CDR2 FQGNSA. Deletions cut 3 bases from V and 8 bases from J, with 13 bases between. The CDR3 loop spans 13 amino acids. CDR3 bases: TGTGCCAGCAGCTTGCAGGTCTCATGGGGCTACACCTTC. This codes for CASSLQVSWGYTF. The variable domain in full, with the rest retrieved from reference TRBV7-2 and TRBJ1-2, is GAGVSQSPSNKVTEKGKDVELRCDPISGHTALYWYRQSLGQGLEFLIYFQGNSAPDKSGLPSDRFSAERTGGSVSTLTIQRTQQEDSAVYLCASSLQVSWGYTFGSGTRLTVV.

The V gene is TRBV4-1, the J gene TRBJ1-1; 8 nucleotides agree with TRBD1. J lost 0 bases, V lost 8 bases, and 8 bases had no gene match. The CDR3 consists of 15 residues. Germline V CDR1 and CDR2: MGHRA, YSYEKL. CDR3 DNA: TGCGCCAGCGACAGGGGAAACTCCGTGAACACTGAAGCTTTCTTT. It encodes CASDRGNSVNTEAFF.

The CDR3 DNA follows: TGTGCCAGCAGTGTCGGACAGGGGCGGAACGGCTATGGCTACACCTTC. Protein product: CASSVGQGRNGYGYTF. V and J are TRBV6-1 and TRBJ1-2; 9 bases line up with TRBD1. Germline V CDR1 and CDR2: MNHNS, SASEGT. CDR3 length: 16 residues. Trimming cost V 4 bases and J 4 bases; bases outside gene matches: 10.

This chain joins TRBV28 and TRBJ1-3; possibly TRBD1 for D (6 bases). Germline V gene sequence: CDR1 MDHEN, CDR2 SYDVKM. The V and J ends lost 2 bases and 0 bases respectively, with 11 bases between them. CDR3 length: 16 residues. For the CDR3, the DNA is TGTGCCAGCAGTTTAGCCGGGACAAGCTCTGGAAACACCATATATTTT. Residues: CASSLAGTSSGNTIYF. Based on the CDR3 plus reference TRBV28 and TRBJ1-3, the full variable domain is DVKVTQSSRYLVKRTGEKVFLECVQDMDHENMFWYRQDPGLGLRLIYFSYDVKMKEKGDIPEGYSVSREKKERFSLILESASTNQTSMYLCASSLAGTSSGNTIYFGEGSWLTVV.

This chain uses TRBV10-3 with TRBJ2-5, with 13 bases fitting TRBD2. Germline CDR1 and CDR2: ENHRY and SYGVKD. J gave up 2 bases and V 10 bases, and 4 bases lay outside the gene matches. The CDR3 has 14 residues. The CDR3, as DNA: TGTGCCACTAGACTAGCGGGGGGACAAGAGACCCAGTACTTC. It yields the protein CATRLAGGQETQYF.

V gene TRBV5-1 combines with J gene TRBJ1-3; 7 positions agree with TRBD1. The CDR3 has 15 amino acids. CDR1 is SGHRS, CDR2 YFSETQ, per germline. V dropped 0 bases and J dropped 7; count of bases not matched to a gene: 7. The CDR3 nucleotides read TGCGCCAGCAGCTTGGGGGACAGTGGGCGGAACACCATATATTTT. It codes for CASSLGDSGRNTIYF.

This sequence joins TRBV5-1 and TRBJ1-1; D is undetermined. Germline loops: CDR1 SGHRS, CDR2 YFSETQ. The CDR3 extends over 15 amino acids. Trimming pared 2 bases from V and 1 base from J, leaving 12 bases between. This CDR3 is CASSFGVMGNTEAFF. The CDR3 DNA sequence: TGCGCCAGCAGCTTTGGGGTTATGGGGAACACTGAAGCTTTCTTT.

The chain is built from TRBV6-5 and TRBJ2-1; D is tentatively TRBD1 or TRBD2 (5 bases each). Trimming stripped 3 bases from V and 4 bases from J, with 16 bases between. This CDR3 has 16 amino acids. Germline loops: CDR1 MNHEY, CDR2 SVGAGI. The CDR3 DNA is TGTGCCAGCAGTTATTCGGGGACCGTCCCTTACAATGAGCAGTTCTTC. This gives the protein CASSYSGTVPYNEQFF.

The chain combines TRBV2 with TRBJ1-4, with a weak D call TRBD1 (5 bases). Germline V gene lookup returns CDR1 SNHLY and CDR2 FYNNEI. The V end lost 7 bases, the J end lost 4 bases, and 7 bases lay between the germline ends. The CDR3 sequence is 12 residues long. The CDR3 bases are TGTGCCAGCAAGAGGGGTAATGAAAAACTGTTTTTT. It is translated as CASKRGNEKLFF.